These 27 T cell receptor beta chains share one sample of origin, sequenced in a study of cytomegalovirus exposure and HLA in healthy donors. PCR primers comprised 60 Vbeta and 13 Jbeta primers. Data came from immunoSEQ multiplex PCR; TCRdb stores just in-frame clones and leaves some out. This table holds about 120,000 clones, roughly 76% found once. Sequences were obtained from PBMCs. Receptors originate from a man aged 25 to 45 in good health and CMV-seronegative.

Comment on this clone: The same CDR3 also results from other DNA sequences found in this sample. This chain connects TRBV5-6 to TRBJ2-7; 8 bases agree with TRBD1. V was clipped by 5 bases and J by 2 bases; unmatched bases: 6. The CDR3 totals 14 residues. CDR1 and CDR2 (germline): SGHDT, YYEEEE. Here the CDR3 reads CASRYGTGAYEQYF. The CDR3, as DNA: TGTGCCAGCAGATACGGGACAGGTGCCTACGAGCAGTACTTC.

V gene TRBV18 combines with J gene TRBJ2-3; 9 nucleotides agree with TRBD2. V dropped 2 bases and J dropped 5; count of bases not matched to a gene: 2. Germline V gene data show CDR1 as KGHSH and CDR2 as LQKENI. The CDR3 spans 14 residues. This CDR3 reads CASSPAGGIDTQYF. The CDR3 DNA reads TGTGCCAGCTCACCAGCGGGGGGGATAGATACGCAGTATTTT.

This clone was seen once. The CDR3 DNA reads TGCGCCAGCAGTGTGACAGTTAATTCACCCCTCCACTTT. Its protein is CASSVTVNSPLHF. The V gene is TRBV10-1, the J gene TRBJ1-6; the D gene is possibly TRBD1 (5 bases). The CDR3 extends over 13 amino acids. The germline gives CDR1 WNHNN, CDR2 SYGVQD (reference sequence). V shed 4 bases and J shed 6 bases, with 7 bases lying between them.

For the CDR3, the DNA is TGCAGTGCTAGCACAAACACTGAAGCTTTCTTT. As protein: CSASTNTEAFF. The chain combines TRBV20-1 with TRBJ1-1; the D is unclear. CDR3 length equals 11 residues. CDR1 DFQATT and CDR2 SNEGSKA come from the germline V gene (reference sequence). The V and J ends lost 3 bases and 2 bases respectively, with 4 bases between them.

The genes are TRBV7-9 and TRBJ1-4; 10 positions agree with TRBD1. CDR1 and CDR2 from the germline V gene are SEHNR and FQNEAQ (reference sequence). The CDR3 totals 14 residues. With 6 bases clipped from V and 7 bases from J, the junction kept 5 bases outside the gene matches. The CDR3 here is CASRLTGGSEKLFF. CDR3 nucleotides: TGTGCCAGCAGGCTGACAGGGGGCAGTGAAAAACTGTTTTTT. Drawing the rest from reference TRBV7-9 and TRBJ1-4, the complete variable domain is DTGVSQNPRHKITKRGQNVTFRCDPISEHNRLYWYRQTLGQGPEFLTYFQNEAQLEKSRLLSDRFSAERPKGSFSTLEIQRTEQGDSAMYLCASRLTGGSEKLFFGSGTQLSVL.

CDR3 in amino acids: CASSKQGPGGTGELFF. In DNA, the CDR3 is TGTGCCAGCAGCAAACAGGGGCCAGGTGGGACCGGGGAGCTGTTTTTT. The chain has TRBV21-1 and TRBJ2-2; the tabulated D call, TRBD1, remains unverified against the DNA. TRBV21-1 is marked as a pseudogene. The length of the CDR3 is 16 residues.

V is TRBV14 and J is TRBJ1-1; weak D call: TRBD1 (5 bases). Germline V gene lookup returns CDR1 SGHDN and CDR2 FVKESK. The CDR3 loop spans 14 amino acids. The V gene lost 2 bases and the J gene lost 4 bases, with 11 bases spanning the gap. The CDR3: CASSQSAGTTEAFF. The CDR3 coding sequence is TGTGCCAGCAGCCAATCTGCGGGGACCACTGAAGCTTTCTTT.

This chain connects TRBV7-8 to TRBJ1-6; 8 nucleotides match TRBD1. The CDR3 has 19 amino acids. V lost 2 bases to trimming and J lost 0 bases; unmatched junction nucleotides: 9. CDR1 and CDR2 (germline): SGHVS, FQNEAQ. CDR3 protein: CASSLTDRALSSYNSPLHF. The DNA of the CDR3 is TGTGCCAGCAGCTTAACGGACAGGGCCCTGAGCTCCTATAATTCACCCCTCCACTTT.

The rearrangement links TRBV9 to TRBJ2-5; D unresolved. The J call is doubtful: the DNA matches TRBJ2-7 better. This CDR3 contains 14 residues. Germline assignment: CDR1 SGDLS and CDR2 YYNGEE. CDR3 sequence reads: CASSVGVPDYEQYF. DNA of the CDR3: TGTGCCAGCAGCGTAGGCGTACCCGACTACGAGCAGTACTTC.

The chain uses TRBV21-1 and TRBJ1-1; the table's D call, TRBD1, has no DNA check behind it. TRBV21-1 is reported as a pseudogene. The CDR3 is 18 amino acids. The CDR3 loop reads CASSKAVVGTGKNTEAFF. For the CDR3, the DNA is TGTGCCAGCAGCAAGGCCGTTGTCGGGACAGGGAAGAACACTGAAGCTTTCTTT.

V and J are TRBV5-1 and TRBJ1-4, with D perhaps TRBD1 (5 bases). The CDR3 spans 16 residues. In germline, CDR1 is SGHRS, CDR2 YFSETQ. V was shortened by 0 bases and J by 2 bases, with 11 bases between the two germline ends. DNA of the CDR3: TGCGCCAGCAGCTTGGCTCGCGGGGGGACTAATGAAAAACTGTTTTTT. This translates into CASSLARGGTNEKLFF.

The chain carries TRBV18 and TRBJ1-1; no definite D call. The ends were cut back, 2 bases at V and 1 base at J, with 11 bases in the middle. CDR3 length: 15 amino acids. The germline V gene encodes CDR1 KGHSH and CDR2 LQKENI. CDR3 nucleotides: TGTGCCAGCTCACCAGGGCAGACGCCGAACACTGAAGCTTTCTTT. Its translation is CASSPGQTPNTEAFF.

The chain uses TRBV14 and TRBJ2-5; 7 bases align to TRBD2. The CDR3 totals 19 residues. V dropped 0 bases and J dropped 1; count of bases not matched to a gene: 14. The germline V gene has CDR1 SGHDN and CDR2 FVKESK. The CDR3 sequence: CASSQDGRVTGPGQETQYF. CDR3 sequence (DNA): TGTGCCAGCAGCCAAGATGGGAGGGTAACAGGCCCCGGCCAAGAGACCCAGTACTTC.

CDR3 region: CASSTDRKNYGYTF. CDR3 sequence (DNA): TGCGCCAGCAGCACGGACAGGAAGAACTATGGCTACACCTTC. The chain employs TRBV5-1 and TRBJ1-2, with TRBD1 matching 7 bases. The CDR3 contains 14 residues. V lost 4 bases to trimming and J lost 2 bases; unmatched junction nucleotides: 5. CDR1 SGHRS and CDR2 YFSETQ come from the germline V gene.

V is TRBV5-1 and J is TRBJ2-5, with D perhaps matching TRBD1 (6 bases). Between the trimmed V and J ends, which lost 4 bases and 3 bases, there was a span of 10 bases. Germline loops: CDR1 SGHRS, CDR2 YFSETQ. The CDR3 extends over 13 amino acids. This chain's CDR3 is CASSAGAEETQYF. DNA for the CDR3: TGCGCCAGCAGCGCAGGGGCTGAAGAGACCCAGTACTTC.

The chain is built from TRBV30 and TRBJ2-7, with TRBD1 as a possible D gene (5 bases). V gave up 0 bases and J gave up 4 bases, with 10 bases separating them. This CDR3 is built from 13 residues. Germline CDR1 reads GTSNPN; CDR2 reads SVGIG (reference sequence). CDR3: CAWSVGRVYEQYF. DNA of the CDR3: TGTGCCTGGAGTGTGGGCAGGGTGTACGAGCAGTACTTC.

V gene TRBV30 combines with J gene TRBJ1-2; possibly TRBD1 for D (5 bases). V lost 1 base and J lost 8, with 14 bases in between. Germline CDR1 and CDR2: GTSNPN and SVGIG (reference sequence). This CDR3 spans 13 amino acids. CDR3 amino acids: CAWSAGRVDGYTF. The CDR3 DNA is TGTGCCTGGAGTGCGGGCAGGGTGGACGGCTACACCTTC. Looking up the rest from reference TRBV30 and TRBJ1-2 gives the full variable domain: SQTIHQWPATLVQPVGSPLSLECTVEGTSNPNLYWYRQAAGRGLQLLFYSVGIGQISSEVPQNLSASRPQDRQFILSSKKLLLSDSGFYLCAWSAGRVDGYTFGSGTRLTVV.

The chain joins TRBV9 to TRBJ2-7; tentative D call: TRBD1 (5 bases). The CDR3 has 14 amino acids. Germline CDR1 reads SGDLS; CDR2 reads YYNGEE. V was clipped by 4 bases and J by 0 bases, with 11 bases between them. In nucleotides, the CDR3 is TGTGCCAGCAGCCCCAAAACAGGCTCCTACGAGCAGTACTTC. Its translation: CASSPKTGSYEQYF.

The CDR3 spells CASSVDRHRGISGNTIYF. The CDR3 DNA sequence: TGTGCCAGCAGCGTTGATAGGCACAGGGGGATCTCCGGAAACACCATATATTTT. V is TRBV11-1 and J is TRBJ2-2, with 8 bases lining up with TRBD1. TRBJ1-3 matches the DNA end more closely, so the J call is doubtful. The CDR3 runs to 18 residues. Germline values: CDR1 SGHAT, CDR2 FQDESV (reference sequence).

The rearrangement joins TRBV5-1 to TRBJ1-1; possible D gene TRBD1, 6 bases. The V and J ends lost 0 bases and 6 bases respectively, with 12 bases between them. The CDR3 runs 14 residues. CDR1 is SGHRS and CDR2 is YFSETQ in the germline V gene. The CDR3 DNA reads as TGCGCCAGCAGCTTGGAAACAGGGATTTCTGAAGCTTTCTTT. This codes for CASSLETGISEAFF.

This clone was picked up one time. The chain carries TRBV1 and TRBJ2-1; TRBD2 is taken as the D call from the table, unchecked against the DNA. TRBV1 is a listed pseudogene. CDR3 length: 17 amino acids. The CDR3 reads CTSSQQCRESSYNEQFF. DNA of the CDR3: TGCACCAGCAGCCAACAGTGTCGGGAAAGCTCCTACAATGAGCAGTTCTTC.

The chain couples TRBV27 to TRBJ1-5; D is uncertain. The V end lost 3 bases, the J end lost 7 bases, and 7 bases lay between the germline ends. The germline V gene encodes CDR1 MNHEY and CDR2 SMNVEV (reference sequence). The CDR3 runs 12 residues. Here the CDR3 DNA reads TGTGCCAGCAGTTTCAACGGGCAGCCCCAGCATTTT. The encoded protein is CASSFNGQPQHF.

This chain uses TRBV28 with TRBJ1-1, with a tentative D call TRBD1 (5 bases). The CDR3 is made up of 16 amino acids. Germline values: CDR1 MDHEN, CDR2 SYDVKM. V lost 5 bases to trimming and J lost 0 bases, with 16 bases between them. DNA of the CDR3: TGTGCCAGCAGTCCCCCGGGTCGGGGGATGAACACTGAAGCTTTCTTT. This codes for CASSPPGRGMNTEAFF.

This chain uses TRBV27 with TRBJ2-5; no definite D call. The DNA end lines up better with TRBJ2-7; the J call may be wrong. This CDR3 contains 9 residues. Germline V gives CDR1 MNHEY, CDR2 SMNVEV (reference sequence). DNA of the CDR3: TGTGCCAGCAGCCACGAGCAGTACTTC. Residues: CASSHEQYF.

This clone was recorded only once. The J gene is TRBJ2-5, the V gene TRBV28; perhaps TRBD2 as D (6 bases). Germline values: CDR1 MDHEN, CDR2 SYDVKM. Trimming stripped 2 bases from V and 0 bases from J, with 13 bases between. The CDR3 consists of 16 residues. The CDR3 DNA is TGTGCCAGCAGTTTAGGAGGGCAGGTGGACCAAGAGACCCAGTACTTC. Translation: CASSLGGQVDQETQYF.

This clone showed up just once. V gene TRBV29-1 combines with J gene TRBJ2-5, with D perhaps TRBD1 (6 bases). The CDR3 consists of 14 residues. The ends were cut back, 7 bases at V and 3 bases at J, with 18 bases in the middle. Germline assignment: CDR1 SQVTM and CDR2 ANQGSEA. In DNA form, the CDR3 reads TGCAGCGGGGGGCGGGCGGGCAGTAAAGAGACCCAGTACTTC. Its translation is CSGGRAGSKETQYF.

This chain connects TRBV7-2 to TRBJ2-1; no reliable D call. The V end lost 2 bases, the J end lost 2 bases, and 10 bases lay between the germline ends. Germline CDR1 reads SGHTA; CDR2 reads FQGNSA. This CDR3 has 15 residues. CDR3 region: CASSLLGSPYNEQFF. In nucleotides, the CDR3 is TGTGCCAGCAGCTTACTCGGGTCCCCCTACAATGAGCAGTTCTTC.